A selection of T cell receptor beta chains follows, all from one sample in a study of vaccination effects on CD4 cells after COVID-19. For these TCRs, the target antigens are not known. Sequencing was performed with immunoSEQ multiplex PCR; in TCRdb, only in-frame clones are kept and a portion is missing. The data contain tens of thousands of clones, around 85% of them seen just once; the ten biggest clones take up 2% to 3%. The sequenced sample was CD4+ T cells from PBMCs cultured without peptide, obtained after COVID-19 vaccination. The receptors derive from a human donor who received a COVID-19 vaccine. CDR3s leave out the opening cysteine and the closing phenylalanine or tryptophan.

j_call: TRBJ1-1; v_call: TRBV10-2; cdr3_aa: ASSRGETEAF
j_call: TRBJ1-4; v_call: TRBV6-1; cdr3_aa: ASSGRTGGVNEKLF
j_call: TRBJ2-3; v_call: TRBV14; cdr3_aa: ASSQDLWGPSQY
j_call: TRBJ1-2; v_call: TRBV4-1; cdr3_aa: ASSQDRQVSGYT
j_call: TRBJ1-2; v_call: TRBV14; cdr3_aa: ASRSSNPSLGRGGYGYT
j_call: TRBJ1-1; v_call: TRBV9; cdr3_aa: ASSGRTGYITEAF
j_call: TRBJ1-6; v_call: TRBV3-1/TRBV3-2; cdr3_aa: ASSPGTGGFNSPLH
j_call: TRBJ2-3; v_call: TRBV11-2; cdr3_aa: ASSFRGGSTDTQY
j_call: TRBJ2-3; v_call: TRBV5-4; cdr3_aa: ASSPDRGTTDTQY
j_call: TRBJ1-2; v_call: TRBV5-1; cdr3_aa: ASSLTTERYGYT
j_call: TRBJ2-2; v_call: TRBV5-1; cdr3_aa: ASSLRTLANTGELF
j_call: TRBJ2-3; v_call: TRBV19; cdr3_aa: ASTNPGHPTDTQY
j_call: TRBJ2-2; v_call: TRBV2; cdr3_aa: ASGTGRDNTGELF
j_call: TRBJ1-1; v_call: TRBV11-2; cdr3_aa: ASSLAPPRAEAF
j_call: TRBJ2-3; v_call: TRBV7-2; cdr3_aa: ASSPLGLASTDTQY
j_call: TRBJ1-2; v_call: TRBV7-8; cdr3_aa: ASSSRDRGSNYGYT
j_call: TRBJ2-2; v_call: TRBV5-1; cdr3_aa: ASSLQGYGELF
j_call: TRBJ1-6; v_call: TRBV5-1; cdr3_aa: ASSLAGTGYSPLH
j_call: TRBJ1-4; v_call: TRBV4-1; cdr3_aa: ASSDPGQGVEKLF
j_call: TRBJ2-1; v_call: TRBV14; cdr3_aa: ASSQVGWKSSYNEQF
j_call: TRBJ1-4; v_call: TRBV6-1; cdr3_aa: ASSETLERKLF
j_call: TRBJ1-1; v_call: TRBV6-4; cdr3_aa: ASSPDPGQGNTEAF
j_call: TRBJ2-1; v_call: TRBV6-6; cdr3_aa: ASNPRALDEQF
j_call: TRBJ1-6; v_call: TRBV29-1; cdr3_aa: SVEDLRGIDSPLH
j_call: TRBJ2-5; v_call: TRBV7-2; cdr3_aa: ASSRDRQETQY
j_call: TRBJ1-3; v_call: TRBV18; cdr3_aa: ASSPVGTGNGNTIY
j_call: TRBJ1-4; v_call: TRBV18; cdr3_aa: ASSPTGGDEKLF
j_call: TRBJ1-2; v_call: TRBV15; cdr3_aa: ATRAGTNYGYT
j_call: TRBJ2-2; v_call: TRBV4-1; cdr3_aa: ASSASRVANTGELF
j_call: TRBJ1-5; v_call: TRBV6-5; cdr3_aa: ASSRDRTSNQPQH
j_call: TRBJ2-3; v_call: TRBV7-6; cdr3_aa: ASSAIRAATDTQY
j_call: TRBJ1-4; v_call: TRBV5-1; cdr3_aa: ASSSVMGLPQGEKLF
j_call: TRBJ2-1; v_call: TRBV5-1; cdr3_aa: ASSLNDRPMINEQF
j_call: TRBJ1-5; v_call: TRBV5-1; cdr3_aa: ASSLEGQGAGQPQH
j_call: TRBJ1-3; v_call: TRBV2; cdr3_aa: ASNLVLSGNTIY
j_call: TRBJ2-2; v_call: TRBV27; cdr3_aa: ASRLGQVTGELF
j_call: TRBJ2-1; v_call: TRBV28; cdr3_aa: ASSSTGMVF
j_call: TRBJ2-5; v_call: TRBV30; cdr3_aa: AWSVRTGGTQY
j_call: TRBJ1-4; v_call: TRBV28; cdr3_aa: ASRDRRSEKLF
j_call: TRBJ1-1; v_call: TRBV12-5; cdr3_aa: ASGLNRATEAF
j_call: TRBJ2-1; v_call: TRBV7-3; cdr3_aa: ASSVTSGVSYNEQF
j_call: TRBJ1-1; v_call: TRBV5-1; cdr3_aa: ASSLPGQGSKTF
j_call: TRBJ1-5; v_call: TRBV7-2; cdr3_aa: ASSQRTGSGNQPQH
j_call: TRBJ2-3; v_call: TRBV28; cdr3_aa: ASSFFGQNTDTQY
j_call: TRBJ1-4; v_call: TRBV28; cdr3_aa: ASSSPTGGNEKLF
j_call: TRBJ2-5; v_call: TRBV7-2; cdr3_aa: ASSLSISGGGRQETQY
j_call: TRBJ2-2; v_call: TRBV3-1/TRBV3-2; cdr3_aa: ASSRTGELF
j_call: TRBJ2-6; v_call: TRBV18; cdr3_aa: ASSPRAAKGSAGANVLT